What follows is one T cell receptor beta chain and its context. This may arise from a read error, as a much more abundant clone is one base away. Then a second PCR, running roughly 7 to 12 cycles, was carried out with a sample-barcoded 5' primer and a J-beta primer mix. Through a template-switch adaptor with 12 random nucleotides, each cDNA molecule received a tag. TCRdb analysed the 5' RACE reads with MiXCR anew, one entry per CDR3 protein. The sample has 1.5 million to 2 million distinct CDR3 sequences; approximately 28% are singletons. V lost 3 bases to trimming and J lost 3 bases, with 4 bases between them. The CDR3 runs to 13 residues. Germline CDR1 is SGDLS and CDR2 is YYNGEE. Collection of roughly 9.6 milliliters of peripheral blood was performed for each donor. Samples each had at least 5.5 micrograms of total RNA extracted. The data were taken from a study of blood T cells in healthy people across ages.

The V call is TRBV9, the J call TRBJ1-6; unclear D gene. Sequencing used blood. The receptor was isolated from a woman under 40 in good health. DNA for the CDR3: TGTGCCAGCAGCGCATGCTATAATTCACCCCTCCACTTT. This translates into CASSACYNSPLHF.